The source of this T cell receptor (beta chain) is a study of blood T cell repertoires in COVID-19. Study as a whole: Samples of COVID-19 (acute and convalescent) were obtained from the United States, Italy and Spain. PBMCs, B-cell-depleted T cells, or T cells were the source of the cDNA or gDNA that made up the material.

Authors' processing steps: Estimates of nucleated cell counts were drawn from the amplification of reference gene primers. Libraries were prepared by immunoSEQ multiplex PCR; TCRdb keeps only in-frame clonotypes and omits some of them. Clone size and the V and J calls come from that table; the DNA yielded D and trimming. The data contain 97,000 or so clones, approximately 85% of them singletons. The V and J ends lost 2 bases and 2 bases, in that order; junction bases with no gene match: 12. CDR3 size: 19 residues. Germline CDR1 and CDR2: MGHRA and YSYEKL. The rearrangement links TRBV4-1 to TRBJ2-3, with 11 bases lining up with TRBD2. Input material: peripheral blood. This clonotype was obtained from a man aged 40-49 years with active or convalescent COVID-19. The DNA of the CDR3 is TGCGCCAGCAGCCAAAACACACGGTTGACTAGCGGGGTCACAGATACGCAGTATTTT. It yields the protein CASSQNTRLTSGVTDTQYF.